This T cell receptor (beta chain) was sequenced in a study of blood T cell repertoires in COVID-19. Study at large: Researchers got acute and convalescent COVID-19 samples from the United States, Italy and Spain. Sample material is recorded as cDNA or gDNA derived from T cells, B-cell-depleted T cells, or PBMCs.

The germline gives CDR1 SGHRS, CDR2 YFSETQ. Trimming removed 3 bases from V and 4 bases from J; junction bases left unmatched: 7. CDR3 length equals 17 residues. Under the authors' procedure: Nucleated cell number was recorded as an estimate derived from reference gene primer amplification. The assay was immunoSEQ multiplex PCR, and TCRdb's table has in-frame clones only and misses some. For V, J and clone size, that table is used; D and trimming come from the DNA. This sample carries 25,000 or so clones, 85% to 95% of them seen once, and the ten largest clones take more than 4%. The rearrangement links TRBV5-1 to TRBJ2-1; 13 bases are shared with TRBD2. The TCR was taken from a woman aged 45-59 years with active COVID-19. The sequencing input was peripheral blood. The CDR3 DNA sequence: TGCGCCAGCAGCTCGAGAACTAGCGGGGGGGATTACAATGAGCAGTTCTTC. This gives the protein CASSSRTSGGDYNEQFF.